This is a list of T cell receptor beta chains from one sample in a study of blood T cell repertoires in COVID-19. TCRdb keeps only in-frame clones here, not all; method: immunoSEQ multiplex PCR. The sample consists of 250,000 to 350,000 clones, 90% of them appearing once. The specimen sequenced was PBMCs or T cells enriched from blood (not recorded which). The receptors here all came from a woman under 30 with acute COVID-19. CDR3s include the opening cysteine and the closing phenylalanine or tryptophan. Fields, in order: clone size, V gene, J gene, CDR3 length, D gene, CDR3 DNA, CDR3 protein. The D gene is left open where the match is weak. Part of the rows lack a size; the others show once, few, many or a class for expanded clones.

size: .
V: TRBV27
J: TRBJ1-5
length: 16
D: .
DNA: TGTGCCAGCAGTTTAAAACCCCCGGGGTTTGGTCAGCCCCAGCATTTT
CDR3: CASSLKPPGFGQPQHF

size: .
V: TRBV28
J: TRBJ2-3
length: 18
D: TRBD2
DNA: TGTGCCAGCAGTCCCGAGGGTGGTCGCGGGAGATGGGCAGATACGCAGTATTTT
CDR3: CASSPEGGRGRWADTQYF

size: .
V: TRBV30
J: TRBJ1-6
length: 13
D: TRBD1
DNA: TGTGCCTGGGTCGGGACAGACAATTCACCCCTCCACTTT
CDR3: CAWVGTDNSPLHF

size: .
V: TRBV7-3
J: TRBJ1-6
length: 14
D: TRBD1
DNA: TGTGCCAGCAGCTCGACAGGGTGGCATTCACCCCTCCACTTT
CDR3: CASSSTGWHSPLHF

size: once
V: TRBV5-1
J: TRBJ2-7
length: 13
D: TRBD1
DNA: TGCGCCAGCAGTCACGGACAGGGACGGGAGCAGTACTTC
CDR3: CASSHGQGREQYF

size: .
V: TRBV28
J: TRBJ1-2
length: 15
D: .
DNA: TGTGCCAGCAGCCTATTGTTCAGGTTTAACTATGGCTACACCTTC
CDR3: CASSLLFRFNYGYTF

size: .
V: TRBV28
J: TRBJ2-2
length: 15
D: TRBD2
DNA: TGTGCCAGCAGTGGCCGGGGGGGCAACACCGGGGAGCTGTTTTTT
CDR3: CASSGRGGNTGELFF

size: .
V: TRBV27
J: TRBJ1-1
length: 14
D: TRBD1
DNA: TGTGCCAGCAGTTTCAGGGGGGAGAACACTGAAGCTTTCTTT
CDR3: CASSFRGENTEAFF

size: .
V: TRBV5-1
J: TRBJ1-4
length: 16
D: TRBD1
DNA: TGCGCCAGCAGCTTGGATGGGACAGGTCAAAATGAAAAACTGTTTTTT
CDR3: CASSLDGTGQNEKLFF

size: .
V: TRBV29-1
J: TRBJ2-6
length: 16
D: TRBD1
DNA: TGCAGCGCTCGGGACAGGGACCCCTCTGGGGCCAACGTCCTGACTTTC
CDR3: CSARDRDPSGANVLTF

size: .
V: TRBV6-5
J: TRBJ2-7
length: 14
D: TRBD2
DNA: TGTGCCAGCAGTTCTTACCTGGGACTAGCGGTGCAGTACTTC
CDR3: CASSSYLGLAVQYF

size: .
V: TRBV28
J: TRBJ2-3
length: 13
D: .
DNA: TGTGCCAGCAGTCCCTTGGAGGGAGATACGCAGTATTTT
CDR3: CASSPLEGDTQYF

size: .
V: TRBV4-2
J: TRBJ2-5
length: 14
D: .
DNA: TGTGCCAGCAGCCAAGTTAAGGGAGATGAGACCCAGTACTTC
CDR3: CASSQVKGDETQYF

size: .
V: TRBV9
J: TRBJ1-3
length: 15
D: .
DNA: TGTGCCAGCAGCTCCTCGGGGGGCACAGGGAACACCATATATTTT
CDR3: CASSSSGGTGNTIYF

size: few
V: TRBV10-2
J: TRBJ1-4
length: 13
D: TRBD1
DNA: TGCGCCAGCACGGACAGGGCAGACGAAAAACTGTTTTTT
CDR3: CASTDRADEKLFF

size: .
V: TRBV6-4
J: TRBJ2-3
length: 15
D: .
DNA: TGTGCCAGCAGTGACAGTGACGGAGCCACAGATACGCAGTATTTT
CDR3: CASSDSDGATDTQYF

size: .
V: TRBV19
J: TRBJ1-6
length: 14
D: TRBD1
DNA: TGTGCCAGTAGTATTGGACAGGCAAATTCACCCCTCCACTTT
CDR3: CASSIGQANSPLHF

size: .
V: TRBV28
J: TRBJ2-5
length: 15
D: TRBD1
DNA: TGTGCCAGCAGTTTAGGGACAGGAAACCAAGAGACCCAGTACTTC
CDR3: CASSLGTGNQETQYF

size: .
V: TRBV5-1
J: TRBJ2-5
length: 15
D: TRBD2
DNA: TGCGCCAGCAGCGAAGCACTAGCGGGGCAAGAGACCCAGTACTTC
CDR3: CASSEALAGQETQYF

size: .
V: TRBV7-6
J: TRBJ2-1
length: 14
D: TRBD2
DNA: TGTGCCAGCAGCGAAGGGACTAGCGGGAGTGAGCAGTTCTTC
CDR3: CASSEGTSGSEQFF

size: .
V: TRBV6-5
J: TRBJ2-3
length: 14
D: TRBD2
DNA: TGTGCCAGCAGTTACCCCGGGCAGCGGGGCACGCAGTATTTT
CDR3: CASSYPGQRGTQYF

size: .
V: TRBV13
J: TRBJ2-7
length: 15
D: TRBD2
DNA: TGTGCCAGCAGCTTAGCACTAGCGGGTATGTACGAGCAGTACTTC
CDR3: CASSLALAGMYEQYF

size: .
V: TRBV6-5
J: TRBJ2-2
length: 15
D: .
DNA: TGTGCCAGCAGTCGCAGGGGTCTGGTTGCCGGGGAGCTGTTTTTT
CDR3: CASSRRGLVAGELFF

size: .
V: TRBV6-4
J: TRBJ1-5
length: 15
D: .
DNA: TGTGCCAGCAGTGACTCTGAGTATAGCAATCAGCCCCAGCATTTT
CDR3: CASSDSEYSNQPQHF

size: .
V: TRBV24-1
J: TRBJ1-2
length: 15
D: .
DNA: TGTGCCACCAGTGATTTAAAGGGGGAAGACTATGGCTACACCTTC
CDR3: CATSDLKGEDYGYTF

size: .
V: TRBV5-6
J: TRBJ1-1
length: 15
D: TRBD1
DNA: TGTGCCAGCAGCGTACAGGGGGCTGGGAACACTGAAGCTTTCTTT
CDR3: CASSVQGAGNTEAFF

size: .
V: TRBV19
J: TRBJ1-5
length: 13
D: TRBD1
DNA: TGTGCCAGTAGTAATACAGGGGATCAGCCCCAGCATTTT
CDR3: CASSNTGDQPQHF

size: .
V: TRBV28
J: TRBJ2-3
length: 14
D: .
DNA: TGTGCCAGCAGGTCGGGACAACGGTCCGATACGCAGTATTTT
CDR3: CASRSGQRSDTQYF

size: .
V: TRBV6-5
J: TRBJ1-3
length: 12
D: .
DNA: TGTGCCACGGACAGTTCTGGAAACACCATATATTTT
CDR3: CATDSSGNTIYF

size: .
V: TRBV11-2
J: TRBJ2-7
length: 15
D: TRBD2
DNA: TGTGCCAGCAGCTTAATTAGCGGGTTCTCCTACGAGCAGTACTTC
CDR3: CASSLISGFSYEQYF

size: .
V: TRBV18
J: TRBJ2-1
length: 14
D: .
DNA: TGTGCCAGCTCACCACGCGAGGGCGGGAATGAGCAGTTCTTC
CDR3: CASSPREGGNEQFF

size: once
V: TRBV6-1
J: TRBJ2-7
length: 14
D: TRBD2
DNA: TGTGCCAGCAGTCCTCTAGCGGGGTTCTACGAGCAGTACTTC
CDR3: CASSPLAGFYEQYF

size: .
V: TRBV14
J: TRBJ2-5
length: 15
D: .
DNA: TGTGCCAGCAGCCCTCAAATAGGGGGACAAGAGACCCAGTACTTC
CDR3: CASSPQIGGQETQYF

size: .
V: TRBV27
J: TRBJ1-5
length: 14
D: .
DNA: TGTGCCAGCAGTTTCGGGGGAATGAGTCAGCCCCAGCATTTT
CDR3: CASSFGGMSQPQHF

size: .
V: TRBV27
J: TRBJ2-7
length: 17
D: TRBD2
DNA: TGTGCCAGCAGCCCTTCAATACTAGCGGGATTTCCCTACGAGCAGTACTTC
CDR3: CASSPSILAGFPYEQYF

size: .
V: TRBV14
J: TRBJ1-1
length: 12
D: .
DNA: TGTGCCAGCAGCTTTTCTCAGCGCGAAGCTTTCTTT
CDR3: CASSFSQREAFF

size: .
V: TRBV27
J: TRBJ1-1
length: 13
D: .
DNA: TGTGCCAGCAGTGAGTTTCGGAACACTGAAGCTTTCTTT
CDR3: CASSEFRNTEAFF

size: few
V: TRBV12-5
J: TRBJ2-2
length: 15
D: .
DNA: TGTGCTAGTGTCTGGCGCGGGACGAACACCGGGGAGCTGTTTTTT
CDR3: CASVWRGTNTGELFF

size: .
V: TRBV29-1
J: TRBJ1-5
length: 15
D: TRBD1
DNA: TGCAGCGTTCGGGGGACAGGACCTTCAGATCAGCCCCAGCATTTT
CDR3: CSVRGTGPSDQPQHF

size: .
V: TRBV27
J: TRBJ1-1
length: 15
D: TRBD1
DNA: TGTGCCAGCAGTTTCCGGGGACAGGGGAACACTGAAGCTTTCTTT
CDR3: CASSFRGQGNTEAFF

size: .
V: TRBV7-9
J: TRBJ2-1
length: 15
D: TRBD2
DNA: TGTGCCAGCAGCTTCCAGACTAGCGGGTACAATGAGCAGTTCTTC
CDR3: CASSFQTSGYNEQFF

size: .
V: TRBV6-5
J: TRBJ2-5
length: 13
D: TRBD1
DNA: TGTGCCAGCAGGAACCGACAGGGCGAGACCCAGTACTTC
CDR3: CASRNRQGETQYF

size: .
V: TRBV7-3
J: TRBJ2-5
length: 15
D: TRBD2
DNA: TGTGCCAGCAGTCCCACTAGCGGGAGTAGGGGGACCCAGTACTTC
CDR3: CASSPTSGSRGTQYF

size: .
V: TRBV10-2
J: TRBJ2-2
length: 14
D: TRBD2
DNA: TGCGCCGGCAGGACTAGCGCCAACACCGGGGAGCTGTTTTTT
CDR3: CAGRTSANTGELFF

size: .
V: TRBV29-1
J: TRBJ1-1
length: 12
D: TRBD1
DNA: TGCAGCGTTCACCGGGACAGGGGATCGGCTTTCTTT
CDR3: CSVHRDRGSAFF

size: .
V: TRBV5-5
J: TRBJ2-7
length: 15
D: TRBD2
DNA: TGTGCCAGCAGCTCCCCGGGACTAGCCGCCTACGAGCAGTACTTC
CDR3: CASSSPGLAAYEQYF

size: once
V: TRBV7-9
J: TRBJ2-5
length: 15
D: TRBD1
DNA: TGTGCCAGCAGCGTGACAGGGGGATCGGCAGAGACCCAGTACTTC
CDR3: CASSVTGGSAETQYF

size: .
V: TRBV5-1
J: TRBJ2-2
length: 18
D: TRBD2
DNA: TGCGCCAGCAGCTCTCCTCAAGCCGGGACTAAGGCCCCCGGGGAGCTGTTTTTT
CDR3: CASSSPQAGTKAPGELFF

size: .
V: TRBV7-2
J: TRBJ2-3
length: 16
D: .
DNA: TGTGCCAGCAGCTTAGAGGGAGGACTCAGCACAGATACGCAGTATTTT
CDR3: CASSLEGGLSTDTQYF

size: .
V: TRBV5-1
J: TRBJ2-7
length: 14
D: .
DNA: TGCGCCAGCAGCTTGGTGACTAGCTCCTACGAGCAGTACTTC
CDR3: CASSLVTSSYEQYF

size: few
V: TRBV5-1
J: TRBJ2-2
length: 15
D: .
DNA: TGCGCCAGCAGCTTGGAGGGAGAGTCCGCCGGGGAGCTGTTTTTT
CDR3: CASSLEGESAGELFF

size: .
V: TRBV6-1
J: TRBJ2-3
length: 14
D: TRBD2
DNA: TGTGCCAGCAGTGTAGCGGGAGCCACAGATACGCAGTATTTT
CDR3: CASSVAGATDTQYF